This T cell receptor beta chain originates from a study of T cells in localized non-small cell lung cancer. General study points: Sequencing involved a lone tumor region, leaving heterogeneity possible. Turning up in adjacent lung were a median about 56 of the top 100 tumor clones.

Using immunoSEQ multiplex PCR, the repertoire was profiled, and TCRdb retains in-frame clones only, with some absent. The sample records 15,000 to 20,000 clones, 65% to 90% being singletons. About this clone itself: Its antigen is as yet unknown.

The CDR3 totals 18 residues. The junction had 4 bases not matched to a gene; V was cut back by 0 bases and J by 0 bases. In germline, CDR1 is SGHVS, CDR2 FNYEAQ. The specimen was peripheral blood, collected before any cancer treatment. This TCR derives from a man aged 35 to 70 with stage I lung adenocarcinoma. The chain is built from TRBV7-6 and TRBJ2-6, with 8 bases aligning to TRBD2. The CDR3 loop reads CASSLALLAVSGANVLTF. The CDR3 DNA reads TGTGCCAGCAGCTTAGCGTTACTAGCGGTCTCTGGGGCCAACGTCCTGACTTTC.